This T cell receptor beta chain was found in a study of CD8+ T cells in alopecia areata. Sequencing relied on a cDNA template that was reverse transcribed from extracted RNA. Measured with immunoSEQ multiplex PCR; TCRdb has only the in-frame clones, and not every one. The repertoire holds approximately 220,000 clones, with 30% to 40% as singletons. The CDR3 spans 13 residues. J gave up 6 bases and V 4 bases, and 6 bases lay outside the gene matches. CDR1 and CDR2 (germline): GTSNPN, SVGIG (reference sequence). The treatment here: oral pan-JAK inhibitor, 5-10 mg twice daily. The chain combines TRBV30 with TRBJ1-2, with 9 bases that match TRBD1. The starting material was CD4+ T cells sorted from blood, obtained between weeks 30 and 35, from a patient treated with tofacitinib. The sequence derives from a human donor with alopecia areata. CDR3 loop: CAWTPGTGNGYTF. CDR3 DNA sequence: TGTGCCTGGACCCCCGGGACAGGGAATGGCTACACCTTC.